The 13 T cell receptor beta chains in this list originate from one sample, sequenced in a study of long-term antiretroviral therapy in people with HIV (dated by TCRdb to the early 2020s). Sequencing of the TRB variable region was done with the immunoSEQ hsTCRB v3.0 assay at survey level resolution. TCRdb carries this immuneACCESS record with in-frame sequences only. Its versions omit some clonotypes, under half of them owing to an unresolved V gene in the studies checked, with the rest unexplained. The sample contains about 22,000 clones, 84% of them found a single time. The ten biggest clones cover 19% of the sample. The specimen was unsorted PBMCs, collected 0.1 years before starting antiretroviral therapy. Receptors were obtained from a man between 18 and 35 years old with HIV.

This sequence joins TRBV30 and TRBJ1-1; perhaps TRBD1 as D (5 bases). Trimming stripped 5 bases from V and 1 base from J, with 20 bases between. The CDR3 totals 16 residues. In germline, CDR1 is GTSNPN, CDR2 SVGIG (reference sequence). In nucleotides, the CDR3 is TGTGCCTGGTCTACCGGGACCTATGGGGGGAACACTGAAGCTTTCTTT. The encoded protein is CAWSTGTYGGNTEAFF.

The chain carries TRBV4-1 and TRBJ1-4; D is uncertain. The V gene lost 7 bases and the J gene lost 4 bases, with 10 bases spanning the gap. Per germline, CDR1 MGHRA and CDR2 YSYEKL. This CDR3 has 13 residues. CDR3 nucleotides: TGCGCCAGCAATTATGCGGTTAATGAAAAACTGTTTTTT. This gives the protein CASNYAVNEKLFF.

This clone was found once. CDR3 coding DNA: TGTGCCAGCACCGAGTGGGCAGCCATGAACACTGAAGCTTTCTTT. Protein sequence: CASTEWAAMNTEAFF. The chain links TRBV2 to TRBJ1-1; no reliable D call. The CDR3 totals 15 residues. CDR1 and CDR2 (germline): SNHLY, FYNNEI. The V end lost 7 bases, the J end lost 0 bases, and 15 bases lay between the germline ends.

J is TRBJ2-7 and V is TRBV27; TRBD2 aligns across 10 bases. Germline CDR1 reads MNHEY; CDR2 reads SMNVEV (reference sequence). V lost 5 bases and J lost 3; bases outside the gene matches: 7. This CDR3 contains 15 residues. The CDR3 region has the DNA TGTGCCAGCAGTAGTCGGACTAGCGGAGACTACGAGCAGTACTTC. Translated: CASSSRTSGDYEQYF.

The chain has TRBV23-1 and TRBJ2-4; TRBD2 agrees at 7 bases. TRBV23-1 is an ORF, and what it does is uncertain. The CDR3 runs 14 residues. Trimming at V came to 3 bases and at J to 7 bases, leaving 6 bases not matched to a gene. CDR3 sequence: CASSHTSAGNIQYF. In DNA form, the CDR3 reads TGCGCCAGCAGTCATACTAGCGCGGGGAACATTCAGTACTTC.

The chain carries TRBV7-2 and TRBJ1-4, with 7 bases identical to TRBD1. The trim removed 1 base at V and 4 bases at J, leaving 6 bases unmatched. Germline V gene sequence: CDR1 SGHTA, CDR2 FQGNSA. The CDR3 is 16 residues long. CDR3 loop: CASSLGVGQVNEKLFF. CDR3 DNA sequence: TGTGCCAGCAGCTTAGGGGTCGGACAGGTTAATGAAAAACTGTTTTTT.

The chain recombines TRBV5-1 with TRBJ2-2, with TRBD2 as a possible D gene (7 bases). CDR1 SGHRS and CDR2 YFSETQ come from the germline V gene. CDR3 length: 16 residues. The V end lost 4 bases, the J end lost 4 bases, and 17 bases lay between the germline ends. The CDR3 spells CASSPVRGGPTGELFF. CDR3 DNA sequence: TGCGCCAGCAGCCCGGTCCGCGGGGGCCCCACCGGGGAGCTGTTTTTT.

This clone was recorded only once. The chain recombines TRBV28 with TRBJ1-1, with D hard to call. The ends were cut back, 6 bases at V and 3 bases at J, with 14 bases in the middle. Germline assignment: CDR1 MDHEN and CDR2 SYDVKM. This CDR3 has 14 amino acids. CDR3 sequence reads: CASSPHYGDTEAFF. The CDR3 nucleotides read TGTGCCAGCAGCCCCCATTACGGGGACACTGAAGCTTTCTTT.

This clone came up once. This specimen includes other DNA sequences encoding the same CDR3. The V and J genes are TRBV5-1 and TRBJ2-5, with no clear D. The germline V and J ends were trimmed by 4 bases and 5 bases, with 15 bases remaining between them. The CDR3 spans 14 residues. Germline CDR1 reads SGHRS; CDR2 reads YFSETQ. The CDR3 bases are TGCGCCAGCAGCGCCGGCGGCCTGGGCGAGACCCAGTACTTC. This encodes CASSAGGLGETQYF.

The CDR3 spells CASSLVGENEKLFF. DNA of the CDR3: TGCGCCAGCAGCTTGGTGGGGGAGAATGAAAAACTGTTTTTT. The rearrangement joins TRBV5-1 to TRBJ1-4; TRBD1 is a possible D gene (5 bases). The germline gives CDR1 SGHRS, CDR2 YFSETQ. This CDR3 has 14 residues. The V and J ends lost 0 bases and 5 bases respectively, with 8 bases between them.

The table lists this clone with a few counts. The gene calls are TRBV7-9 and TRBJ1-2; D may be TRBD1 (5 bases). Germline loops: CDR1 SEHNR, CDR2 FQNEAQ (reference sequence). Trimming removed 1 base at V and 3 bases at J, with 9 bases between. The CDR3 has 14 amino acids. The CDR3 reads CASSLGDGYYGYTF. In DNA form, the CDR3 reads TGTGCCAGCAGCTTAGGGGACGGATACTATGGCTACACCTTC.

The gene calls are TRBV7-3 and TRBJ2-2; TRBD2 agrees at 13 bases. The CDR3 totals 16 residues. V lost 1 base to trimming and J lost 6 bases; unmatched junction nucleotides: 2. Germline CDR1 reads SGHTA; CDR2 reads FQGTGA. The CDR3 nucleotides are TGTGCCAGCAGCTTAATCGGACTAGCGGGAGCCGGGGAGCTGTTTTTT. Protein product: CASSLIGLAGAGELFF.

V is TRBV9 and J is TRBJ1-4, with D unclear. Germline CDR1 is SGDLS and CDR2 is YYNGEE. V was shortened by 1 base and J by 8 bases, with 15 bases between the two germline ends. This CDR3 comprises 15 residues. The CDR3 loop reads CASSVRAEGLEKLFF. The CDR3 DNA reads as TGTGCCAGCAGCGTACGGGCCGAGGGTTTAGAAAAACTGTTTTTT.